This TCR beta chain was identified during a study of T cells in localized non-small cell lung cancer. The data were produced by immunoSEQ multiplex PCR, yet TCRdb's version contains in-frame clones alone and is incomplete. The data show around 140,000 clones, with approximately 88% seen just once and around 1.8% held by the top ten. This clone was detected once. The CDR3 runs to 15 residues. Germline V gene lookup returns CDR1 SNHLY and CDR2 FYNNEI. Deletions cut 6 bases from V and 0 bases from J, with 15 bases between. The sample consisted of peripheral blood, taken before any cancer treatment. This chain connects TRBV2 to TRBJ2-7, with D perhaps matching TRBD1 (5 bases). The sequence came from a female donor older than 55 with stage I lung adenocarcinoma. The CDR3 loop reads CASSPTAFNSYEQYF. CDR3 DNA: TGTGCCAGCAGCCCGACAGCCTTTAACTCCTACGAGCAGTACTTC.